What follows are 3 T cell receptor beta chains derived from one specimen sequenced in a study of blood T cell repertoires in COVID-19. Produced via immunoSEQ multiplex PCR; TCRdb's table is partial and in-frame only. The sample comprises about 60,000 clones, about 80% of which are singletons, and 45% to 65% rests with the top ten. Specimen: peripheral blood. The receptors stem from a woman aged 80 or older with acute or convalescent COVID-19.

The count of this clone is one. This chain links TRBV2 with TRBJ1-5; a possible D gene is TRBD1 (6 bases). V was trimmed by 8 bases and J by 7 bases, leaving 21 bases between them. Germline CDR1 and CDR2: SNHLY and FYNNEI. The CDR3 runs to 15 residues. The CDR3 sequence: CASSGLLQGGQPQHF. Here the CDR3 DNA reads TGTGCCAGCTCCGGGCTACTACAGGGAGGGCAGCCCCAGCATTTT.

The rearrangement uses TRBV6-6 and TRBJ2-1; 7 bases align to TRBD1. Losses at the gene ends were 2 bases for V and 3 bases for J; bases not matched to a gene: 7. Germline V lookup: CDR1 MNHNY, CDR2 SVGAGI (reference sequence). This CDR3 is built from 16 residues. The chain's CDR3 is CASSYSPRDSYNEQFF. The CDR3 DNA is TGTGCCAGCAGTTACAGCCCCCGGGACAGCTACAATGAGCAGTTCTTC.

This clone occurred a few times. The J gene is TRBJ2-1, the V gene TRBV11-2; D not resolved. V dropped 3 bases and J dropped 7 bases, with 7 bases sitting between them. The CDR3 extends over 12 amino acids. Per the germline V gene, CDR1 is SGHAT and CDR2 is FQNNGV. DNA for the CDR3: TGTGCCAGCAGCTTTATCGGGAATGAGCAGTTCTTC. Translated: CASSFIGNEQFF.